The 27 T cell receptor beta chains reported below all come from one sample, sequenced in a study of T cell clones after liver transplantation. Repertoires were generated with immunoSEQ multiplex PCR, while TCRdb's copy carries only in-frame clones and drops some. The top ten hold 0.79% of the sample, which has over 70,000 clones, 80% seen once. Sequencing was performed on CD4+ T cells from blood, taken 12 months after liver transplant. The receptors originated from a human patient who received a liver transplant. Some T cells may be provided by the graft donor.

This sequence joins TRBV2 and TRBJ2-1, with D unresolved. The CDR3 runs to 12 residues. The V end lost 2 bases, the J end lost 10 bases, and 9 bases lay between the germline ends. In germline, CDR1 is SNHLY, CDR2 FYNNEI. The CDR3 loop is CASSESGREQFF. The CDR3 DNA reads as TGTGCCAGCAGTGAATCCGGGCGGGAGCAGTTCTTC. Using reference TRBV2 and TRBJ2-1 for the parts outside the CDR3, the full variable domain is EPEVTQTPSHQVTQMGQEVILRCVPISNHLYFYWYRQILGQKVEFLVSFYNNEISEKSEIFDDQFSVERPDGSNFTLKIRSTKLEDSAMYFCASSESGREQFFGPGTRLTVL.

The rearrangement joins TRBV5-1 to TRBJ2-7, with a possible D match to TRBD1 (6 bases). Trimming shortened V by 0 bases and J by 9 bases, and 22 bases separated the two germline ends. The CDR3 extends over 16 amino acids. Per germline, CDR1 SGHRS and CDR2 YFSETQ. The CDR3, as DNA: TGCGCCAGCAGCTTGGATCCGACGTACCCAGGGGTAGGGCAGTACTTC. Translating gives CASSLDPTYPGVGQYF.

The DNA for the CDR3 is TGTGCCAGCAGGGGGGACAGGGGAGCAAACACCATATATTTT. Translation: CASRGDRGANTIYF. The V and J genes are TRBV2 and TRBJ1-3, with 10 bases aligning to TRBD1. Per germline, CDR1 SNHLY and CDR2 FYNNEI. Losses at the gene ends were 6 bases for V and 6 bases for J; bases not matched to a gene: 5. The CDR3 totals 14 residues.

This sequence joins TRBV7-2 and TRBJ2-3; D is undetermined. Germline values: CDR1 SGHTA, CDR2 FQGNSA. This CDR3 is built from 12 residues. Trimming pared 1 base from V and 7 bases from J, leaving 6 bases between. The CDR3 is CASSLGQYTQYF. For the CDR3, the DNA is TGTGCCAGCAGCTTAGGGCAATATACGCAGTATTTT.

The chain joins TRBV18 to TRBJ1-1; perhaps TRBD1 as D (5 bases). In germline, CDR1 is KGHSH, CDR2 LQKENI. The V and J ends lost 3 bases and 7 bases respectively, with 9 bases between them. This CDR3 region has 12 residues. In DNA, the CDR3 is TGTGCCAGCTCACCCGGGGGGGATGAAGCTTTCTTT. The encoded protein is CASSPGGDEAFF.

The CDR3 sequence: CASSYLPGTSSYEQYF. CDR3 DNA: TGTGCCAGCAGCTACCTCCCCGGGACTAGCAGCTACGAGCAGTACTTC. The rearrangement uses TRBV7-2 and TRBJ2-7, with 9 bases identical to TRBD2. V shed 4 bases, J shed 3 bases, and the junction held 10 bases outside the gene matches. The CDR3 loop spans 16 amino acids. CDR1 and CDR2 from the germline V gene are SGHTA and FQGNSA.

V gene TRBV6-6 combines with J gene TRBJ1-4, with D maybe TRBD1 (5 bases). Germline loops: CDR1 MNHNY, CDR2 SVGAGI (reference sequence). Trimming removed 3 bases from V and 0 bases from J, with 8 bases in between. The CDR3 has 15 residues. The CDR3 sequence is CASSYDRPTNEKLFF. CDR3 in DNA: TGTGCCAGCAGTTATGACAGACCAACTAATGAAAAACTGTTTTTT.

V gene TRBV19 combines with J gene TRBJ2-7; 7 bases fit TRBD1. This CDR3 has 14 amino acids. Trimming at V came to 4 bases and at J to 2 bases, leaving 5 bases not matched to a gene. The germline gives CDR1 LNHDA, CDR2 SQIVND (reference sequence). The CDR3 region is CASSTDRAPYEQYF. DNA for the CDR3: TGTGCCAGTAGTACCGACAGGGCACCCTACGAGCAGTACTTC.

The chain has TRBV7-2 and TRBJ2-3, with D possibly being TRBD1 or TRBD2 (5 bases each). V was pared by 2 bases and J by 1 base, with 13 bases between. CDR1 and CDR2 from the germline V gene are SGHTA and FQGNSA. The CDR3 runs to 16 residues. The CDR3 DNA reads as TGTGCCAGCAGCTTAAGTGGGGGAGTAGGCACAGATACGCAGTATTTT. Translating gives CASSLSGGVGTDTQYF.

CDR3: CASSPPGLAGYTF. DNA for the CDR3: TGTGCCAGCTCACCACCAGGTTTGGCTGGCTACACCTTC. V is TRBV18 and J is TRBJ1-2, with no clear D. Trimming pared 0 bases from V and 7 bases from J, leaving 9 bases between. Germline V lookup: CDR1 KGHSH, CDR2 LQKENI. The CDR3 has 13 amino acids.

The V call is TRBV10-1, the J call TRBJ1-3; D is possibly TRBD1 (5 bases). The CDR3 sequence is 16 residues long. CDR1 is WNHNN and CDR2 is SYGVQD in the germline V gene (reference sequence). Trimming removed 0 bases from V and 0 bases from J, with 9 bases in between. CDR3 in amino acids: CASSESWDGSGNTIYF. The CDR3 bases are TGCGCCAGCAGTGAGTCATGGGACGGCTCTGGAAACACCATATATTTT.

In its sample, this clone was seen a few times. The chain links TRBV2 to TRBJ2-1, with TRBD2 as a possible D gene (5 bases). Trimming left V 1 base short and J 6 bases short, with 10 bases between. The germline V gene has CDR1 SNHLY and CDR2 FYNNEI. CDR3 length equals 14 residues. CDR3 sequence reads: CASSEERSPNEQFF. The CDR3 DNA reads TGTGCCAGCAGTGAAGAGCGGAGCCCCAATGAGCAGTTCTTC.

This chain uses TRBV4-1 with TRBJ2-5; 7 nucleotides align to TRBD1. The CDR3 is made up of 17 amino acids. In germline, CDR1 is MGHRA, CDR2 YSYEKL. V lost 1 base, J lost 2 bases, and 10 bases stayed unmatched. CDR3 in DNA: TGCGCCAGCAGCCAAGTTACAACAGGGGCGAGGCAAGAGACCCAGTACTTC. Protein sequence: CASSQVTTGARQETQYF.

The V and J genes are TRBV28 and TRBJ1-4, with a tentative D call TRBD1 (5 bases). In germline, CDR1 is MDHEN, CDR2 SYDVKM. V was cut by 5 bases and J by 3 bases, with 10 bases left in between. The length of the CDR3 is 14 residues. The CDR3 region has the DNA TGTGCCAGCAGTCTCGGGGCCTCTAATGAAAAACTGTTTTTT. Amino acids: CASSLGASNEKLFF.

A single count supports this clone. The chain employs TRBV5-1 and TRBJ2-1, with 7 bases identical to TRBD2. The CDR3 length is 16 residues. Germline V CDR1 and CDR2: SGHRS, YFSETQ. With V trimmed by 3 bases and J by 3 bases, 9 bases remained unmatched. The CDR3 sequence: CASSSRTRLYYNEQFF. CDR3 DNA sequence: TGCGCCAGCAGCTCGCGGACTAGACTCTACTACAATGAGCAGTTCTTC. Full variable domain (missing parts from reference TRBV5-1 and TRBJ2-1): KAGVTQTPRYLIKTRGQQVTLSCSPISGHRSVSWYQQTPGQGLQFLFEYFSETQRNKGNFPGRFSGRQFSNSRSEMNVSTLELGDSALYLCASSSRTRLYYNEQFFGPGTRLTVL.

The chain recombines TRBV28 with TRBJ1-2; no clear D. Trimming removed 10 bases at V and 0 bases at J, with 12 bases between. This CDR3 is 13 amino acids long. Germline-derived CDR1 and CDR2 are MDHEN and SYDVKM. CDR3 residues: CAILEPANYGYTF. The CDR3 nucleotides are TGTGCCATCCTCGAACCCGCTAACTATGGCTACACCTTC.

The V and J genes are TRBV7-6 and TRBJ1-1; D perhaps matches TRBD1 (5 bases). CDR3 size: 14 residues. The V end was cut by 1 base, the J end by 1 base, with 7 bases between. Germline V gene lookup returns CDR1 SGHVS and CDR2 FNYEAQ. The CDR3 reads CASSLVGENTEAFF. In DNA form, the CDR3 reads TGTGCCAGCAGCTTAGTGGGGGAGAACACTGAAGCTTTCTTT.

This clone occurred a few times. The chain is built from TRBV6-1 and TRBJ1-5; D perhaps matches TRBD1 (5 bases). Trimming removed 4 bases from V and 4 bases from J, with 17 bases in between. CDR1 MNHNS and CDR2 SASEGT come from the germline V gene. The CDR3 sequence is 16 residues long. This CDR3 reads CASSVSLGLSNQPQHF. CDR3 in DNA: TGTGCCAGCAGTGTCAGCCTGGGGCTCTCTAATCAGCCCCAGCATTTT.

This clone appeared a few times. The chain joins TRBV10-3 to TRBJ2-7; 7 bases agree with TRBD2. The germline V gene encodes CDR1 ENHRY and CDR2 SYGVKD. The CDR3 length is 15 residues. Trimming cost V 5 bases and J 2 bases; bases outside gene matches: 9. The DNA for the CDR3 is TGTGCCATCAGTAGTAAGCAGCGGGAACCCTACGAGCAGTACTTC. This encodes CAISSKQREPYEQYF.

The V gene is TRBV4-3, the J gene TRBJ1-4, with D hard to call. This CDR3 has 15 amino acids. V lost 0 bases and J 6 bases, leaving 11 bases between the germline ends. Germline CDR1 LGHNA, CDR2 YSLEER. Written as DNA, the CDR3 is TGCGCCAGCAGCCAAGAAAGCAGGTCCTATGAAAAACTGTTTTTT. Translation gives CASSQESRSYEKLFF.

V gene TRBV9 combines with J gene TRBJ2-3, with D possibly TRBD1 on 5 matching bases. The germline gives CDR1 SGDLS, CDR2 YYNGEE. The V and J ends lost 6 bases and 4 bases respectively, with 12 bases between them. The CDR3 is 13 residues long. CDR3 bases: TGTGCCAGCAATTTTAAGGGGCCAGATACGCAGTATTTT. This codes for CASNFKGPDTQYF.

This clone was counted between two and nine times. The chain links TRBV7-6 to TRBJ2-3; maybe TRBD1 (5 bases). The length of the CDR3 is 18 residues. Germline assignment: CDR1 SGHVS and CDR2 FNYEAQ. The V and J ends lost 5 bases and 2 bases respectively, with 23 bases between them. CDR3 sequence: CASSQGSLAIGSTDTQYF. Here the CDR3 DNA reads TGTGCCAGCAGCCAGGGATCGTTGGCAATTGGGTCCACAGATACGCAGTATTTT. Together with reference TRBV7-6 and TRBJ2-3, the CDR3 gives the full variable domain: GAGVSQSPRYKVTKRGQDVALRCDPISGHVSLYWYRQALGQGPEFLTYFNYEAQQDKSGLPNDRFSAERPEGSISTLTIQRTEQRDSAMYRCASSQGSLAIGSTDTQYFGPGTRLTVL.

The chain joins TRBV5-1 to TRBJ1-3; TRBD1 might be the D (6 bases). V was shortened by 3 bases and J by 2 bases, with 15 bases between the two germline ends. CDR1 and CDR2 (germline): SGHRS, YFSETQ. This CDR3 is 16 amino acids long. DNA of the CDR3: TGCGCCAGCAGCTCTGGTGACAGGACTGCTGGAAACACCATATATTTT. Its translation is CASSSGDRTAGNTIYF.

The chain carries TRBV28 and TRBJ1-1, with D maybe TRBD1 (6 bases). The CDR3 consists of 14 residues. CDR1 is MDHEN, CDR2 SYDVKM, per germline. Trimming stripped 3 bases from V and 4 bases from J, with 12 bases between. The CDR3 DNA sequence: TGTGCCAGCAGTTTTGGGGCAGGGGTCACTGAAGCTTTCTTT. This sequence encodes CASSFGAGVTEAFF.

This chain links TRBV7-3 with TRBJ1-1; D is ambiguous. CDR3 size: 13 residues. Germline V gives CDR1 SGHTA, CDR2 FQGTGA. Trimming took 4 bases from V and 11 from J, leaving 17 bases between them. The CDR3 nucleotides are TGTGCCAGCAGCTCTACTACGACCGCGGGCGCTTTCTTT. Protein sequence: CASSSTTTAGAFF.

The chain carries TRBV7-9 and TRBJ2-6, with 9 bases lining up with TRBD1. Germline CDR1 and CDR2: SEHNR and FQNEAQ (reference sequence). The trim removed 5 bases at V and 3 bases at J, leaving 11 bases unmatched. The CDR3 is 18 amino acids. The CDR3 coding sequence is TGTGCCAGCAGCACCTACAGGGGGCTGGCGGGTGGGGCCAACGTCCTGACTTTC. Translation gives CASSTYRGLAGGANVLTF. The full variable domain, with the rest looked up from reference TRBV7-9 and TRBJ2-6, is DTGVSQNPRHKITKRGQNVTFRCDPISEHNRLYWYRQTLGQGPEFLTYFQNEAQLEKSRLLSDRFSAERPKGSFSTLEIQRTEQGDSAMYLCASSTYRGLAGGANVLTFGAGSRLTVL.

The chain carries TRBV19 and TRBJ1-1; 8 nucleotides line up with TRBD1. Germline V gene data show CDR1 as LNHDA and CDR2 as SQIVND (reference sequence). V shed 3 bases, J shed 5 bases, and the junction held 11 bases outside the gene matches. CDR3 length: 16 residues. The CDR3 loop reads CASSITGGPRRTEAFF. The CDR3 region has the DNA TGTGCCAGTAGTATCACAGGGGGGCCGAGGAGAACTGAAGCTTTCTTT.